This paragraph covers one TCR beta chain sequence. Its antigen is currently unknown. The time point is: baseline, week 1 (first vaccination visit). Treatment here: pre-vaccination baseline after standard-of-care therapy. Donors had new WHO grade 3 or 4 IDH1-mutant, ATRX-lost astrocytomas. This sample was included in a study of a mutant IDH1 vaccine in newly diagnosed glioma. Whole-study context: Treated patients, averaging approximately 40 years, were around 60% male and roughly 40% female. Most patients had received both radiotherapy and temozolomide, the prior options being radiotherapy, temozolomide, or both. Study-wide results and limits: Patients showed vaccine-induced immune responses at a rate of roughly 94%.

Clones were read by immunoSEQ multiplex PCR, and TCRdb kept only the in-frame ones, dropping some. The sample holds some 56,000 clones, 80% to 95% seen once. The CDR3 loop spans 18 amino acids. Unmatched junction bases numbered 21, after V lost 3 bases and J lost 8 bases. The germline gives CDR1 SGHDN, CDR2 FVKESK. This sample comprised PBMCs, obtained from a glioma patient treated with radiotherapy, temozolomide or both. The chain links TRBV14 to TRBJ1-2; 7 bases align to TRBD1. This clonotype was sampled from a man aged 50-60 years with glioma. As DNA, the CDR3 is TGTGCCAGCAGCCATATACGGGGGCTAAAGGGGGCCCCGGGAGGCTACACCTTC. As protein: CASSHIRGLKGAPGGYTF.